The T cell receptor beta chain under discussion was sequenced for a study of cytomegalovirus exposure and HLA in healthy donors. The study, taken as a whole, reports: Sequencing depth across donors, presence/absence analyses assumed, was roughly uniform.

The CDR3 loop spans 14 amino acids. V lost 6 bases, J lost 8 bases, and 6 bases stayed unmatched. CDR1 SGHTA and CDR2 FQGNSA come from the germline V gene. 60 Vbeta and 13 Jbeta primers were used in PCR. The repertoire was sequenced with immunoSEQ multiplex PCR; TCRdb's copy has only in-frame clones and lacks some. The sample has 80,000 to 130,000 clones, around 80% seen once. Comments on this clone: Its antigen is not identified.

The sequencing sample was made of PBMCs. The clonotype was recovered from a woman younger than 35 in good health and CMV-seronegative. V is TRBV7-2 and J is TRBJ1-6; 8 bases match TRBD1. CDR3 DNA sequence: TGTGCCAGCAGAATACAACAGGGGGATTCACCCCTCCACTTT. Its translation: CASRIQQGDSPLHF.